The source of this T cell receptor (beta chain) is a study of type 1 regulatory T cells. Across the study: An in vitro protocol generated T-allo10, a Tr1-enriched, alloantigen-specific CD4 T cell product.

Germline V CDR1 and CDR2: SGHRS, YFSETQ. The CDR3 is 14 residues long. V lost 4 bases, J lost 3 bases, and 12 bases lay in between. Study findings and constraints: Tr1 cells had a more restricted TCR repertoire than non-Tr1 cells.

Note on this clonotype: Its antigen is still unknown.

TCRdb ran MiXCR on the reads and lists one entry per CDR3 protein. The sample contains tens of thousands of distinct CDR3 sequences, roughly 60% of which appear only once. The chain recombines TRBV5-1 with TRBJ2-3; no firm D call. The receptor's source is a human donor in good health. Sequencing input: cultured non-Tr1 T cells, either the whole culture or a sorted T cell fraction (not recorded which). The CDR3 DNA sequence: TGCGCCAGCAGCCTTCTGAGACCTACAGATACGCAGTATTTT. Amino acid sequence: CASSLLRPTDTQYF. Based on the CDR3 plus reference TRBV5-1 and TRBJ2-3, the full variable domain is KAGVTQTPRYLIKTRGQQVTLSCSPISGHRSVSWYQQTPGQGLQFLFEYFSETQRNKGNFPGRFSGRQFSNSRSEMNVSTLELGDSALYLCASSLLRPTDTQYFGPGTRLTVL.